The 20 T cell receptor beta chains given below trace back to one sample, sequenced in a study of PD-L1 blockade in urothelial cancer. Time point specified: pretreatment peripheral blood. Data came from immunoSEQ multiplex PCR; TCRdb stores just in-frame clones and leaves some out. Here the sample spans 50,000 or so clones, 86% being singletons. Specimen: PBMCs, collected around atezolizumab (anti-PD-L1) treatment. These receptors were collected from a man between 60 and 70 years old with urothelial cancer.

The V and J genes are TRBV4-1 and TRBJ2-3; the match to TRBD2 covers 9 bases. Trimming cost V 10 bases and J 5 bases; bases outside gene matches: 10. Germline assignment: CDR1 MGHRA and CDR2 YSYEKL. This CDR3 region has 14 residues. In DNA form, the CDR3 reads TGCGCCACGGGCCTAGCGGGATCGGGAGATACGCAGTATTTT. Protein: CATGLAGSGDTQYF.

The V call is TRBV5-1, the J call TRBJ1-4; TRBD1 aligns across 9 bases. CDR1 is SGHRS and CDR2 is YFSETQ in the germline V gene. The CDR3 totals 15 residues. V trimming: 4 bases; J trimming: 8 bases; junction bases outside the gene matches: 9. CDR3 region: CASSGTGKEGEKLFF. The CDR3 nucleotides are TGCGCCAGCAGCGGGACAGGGAAAGAAGGAGAAAAACTGTTTTTT.

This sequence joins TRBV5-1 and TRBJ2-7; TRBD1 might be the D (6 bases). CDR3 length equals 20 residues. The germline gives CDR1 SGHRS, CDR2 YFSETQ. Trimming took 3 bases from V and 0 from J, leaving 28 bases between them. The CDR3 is CASSSIWTASLEPISYEQYF. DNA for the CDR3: TGCGCCAGCAGCTCAATATGGACAGCTTCGCTTGAACCGATCTCCTACGAGCAGTACTTC.

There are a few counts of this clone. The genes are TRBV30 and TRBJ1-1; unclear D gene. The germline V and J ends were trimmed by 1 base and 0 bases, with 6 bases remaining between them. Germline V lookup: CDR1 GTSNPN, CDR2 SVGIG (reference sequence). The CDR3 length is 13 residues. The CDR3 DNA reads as TGTGCCTGGAGTGGTTTTATGAACACTGAAGCTTTCTTT. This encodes CAWSGFMNTEAFF.

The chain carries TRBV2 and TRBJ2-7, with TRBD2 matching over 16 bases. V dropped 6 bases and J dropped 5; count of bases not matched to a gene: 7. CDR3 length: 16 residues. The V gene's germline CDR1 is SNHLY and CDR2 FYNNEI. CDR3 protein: CASREGLAGGPNEQYF. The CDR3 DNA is TGTGCCAGCAGGGAGGGACTAGCGGGAGGGCCCAACGAGCAGTACTTC.

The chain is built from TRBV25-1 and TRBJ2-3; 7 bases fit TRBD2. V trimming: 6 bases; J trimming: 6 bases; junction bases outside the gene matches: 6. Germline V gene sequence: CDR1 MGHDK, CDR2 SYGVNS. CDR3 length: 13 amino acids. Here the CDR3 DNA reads TGTGCCAGCAGAAGGACTAGTTCGGATACGCAGTATTTT. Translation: CASRRTSSDTQYF.

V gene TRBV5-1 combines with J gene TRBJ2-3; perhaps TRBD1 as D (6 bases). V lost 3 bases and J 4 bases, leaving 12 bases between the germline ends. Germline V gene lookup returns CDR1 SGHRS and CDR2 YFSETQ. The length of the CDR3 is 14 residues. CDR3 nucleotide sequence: TGCGCCAGCAGCTCCACACAGGGTCCAGATACGCAGTATTTT. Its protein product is CASSSTQGPDTQYF.

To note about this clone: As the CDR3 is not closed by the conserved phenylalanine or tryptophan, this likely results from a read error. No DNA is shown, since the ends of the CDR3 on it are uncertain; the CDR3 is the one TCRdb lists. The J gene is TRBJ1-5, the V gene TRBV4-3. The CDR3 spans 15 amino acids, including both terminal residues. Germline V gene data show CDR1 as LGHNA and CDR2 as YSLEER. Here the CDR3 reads CASSHAQAGGGPATI.

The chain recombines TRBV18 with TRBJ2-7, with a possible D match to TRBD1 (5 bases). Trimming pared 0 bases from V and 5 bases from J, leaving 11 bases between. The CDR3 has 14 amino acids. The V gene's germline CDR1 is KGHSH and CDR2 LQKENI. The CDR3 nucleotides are TGTGCCAGCTCACCACCCCCAGGGTCGGACGAGCAGTACTTC. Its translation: CASSPPPGSDEQYF.

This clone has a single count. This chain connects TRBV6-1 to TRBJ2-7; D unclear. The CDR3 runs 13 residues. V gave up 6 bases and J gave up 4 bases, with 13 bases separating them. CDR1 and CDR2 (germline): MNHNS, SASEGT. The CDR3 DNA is TGTGCCAGCAGCGCGGATCTCGGGTACGAGCAGTACTTC. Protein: CASSADLGYEQYF.

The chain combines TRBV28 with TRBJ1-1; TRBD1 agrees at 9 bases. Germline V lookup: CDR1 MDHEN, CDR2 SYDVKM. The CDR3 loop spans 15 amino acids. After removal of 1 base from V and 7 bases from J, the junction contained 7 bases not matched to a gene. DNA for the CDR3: TGTGCCAGCAGTTTATTCCGAGACAGGGGGGGTGAAGCTTTCTTT. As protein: CASSLFRDRGGEAFF.

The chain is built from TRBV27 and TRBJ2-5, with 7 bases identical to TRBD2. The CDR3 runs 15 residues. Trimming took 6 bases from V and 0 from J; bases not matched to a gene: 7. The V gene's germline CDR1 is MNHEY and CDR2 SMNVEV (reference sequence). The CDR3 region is CASRTLGGNQETQYF. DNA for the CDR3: TGTGCCAGCAGGACTTTGGGAGGGAACCAAGAGACCCAGTACTTC.

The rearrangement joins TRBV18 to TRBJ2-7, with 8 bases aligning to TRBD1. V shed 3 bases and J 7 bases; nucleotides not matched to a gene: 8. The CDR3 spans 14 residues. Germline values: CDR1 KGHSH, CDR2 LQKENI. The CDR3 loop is CASSPGQGGREQYF. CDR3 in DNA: TGTGCCAGCTCACCCGGACAGGGAGGTCGGGAGCAGTACTTC.

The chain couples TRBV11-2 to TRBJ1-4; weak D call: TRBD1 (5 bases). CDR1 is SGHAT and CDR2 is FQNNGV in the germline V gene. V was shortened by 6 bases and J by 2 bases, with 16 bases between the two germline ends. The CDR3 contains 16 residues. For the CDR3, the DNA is TGTGCCAGCAGACCCATTAAGGGGTTTACTAATGAAAAACTGTTTTTT. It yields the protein CASRPIKGFTNEKLFF.

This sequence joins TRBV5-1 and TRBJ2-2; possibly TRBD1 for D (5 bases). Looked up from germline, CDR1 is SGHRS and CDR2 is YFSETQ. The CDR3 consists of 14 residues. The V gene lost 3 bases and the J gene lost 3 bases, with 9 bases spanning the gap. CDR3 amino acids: CASSSQVDTGELFF. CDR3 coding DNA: TGCGCCAGCAGCTCACAGGTGGACACCGGGGAGCTGTTTTTT.

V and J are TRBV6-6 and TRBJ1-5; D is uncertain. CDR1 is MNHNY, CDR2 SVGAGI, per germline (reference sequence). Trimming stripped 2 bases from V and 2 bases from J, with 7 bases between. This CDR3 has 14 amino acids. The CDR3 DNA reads TGTGCCAGCAGTTACGAGTATGGCAATCAGCCCCAGCATTTT. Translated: CASSYEYGNQPQHF.

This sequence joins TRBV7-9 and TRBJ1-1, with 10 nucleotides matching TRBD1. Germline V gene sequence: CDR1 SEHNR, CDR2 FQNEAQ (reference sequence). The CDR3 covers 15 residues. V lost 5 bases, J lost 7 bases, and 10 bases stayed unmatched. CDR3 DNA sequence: TGTGCCAGCAGCCCAAAGACAGGGGGCGCCAGTGAAGCTTTCTTT. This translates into CASSPKTGGASEAFF.

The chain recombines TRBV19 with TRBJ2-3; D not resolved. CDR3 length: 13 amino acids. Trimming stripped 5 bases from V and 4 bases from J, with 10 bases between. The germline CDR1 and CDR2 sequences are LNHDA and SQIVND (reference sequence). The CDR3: CASSAFRADTQYF. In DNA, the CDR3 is TGTGCCAGTAGTGCCTTCCGGGCAGATACGCAGTATTTT.

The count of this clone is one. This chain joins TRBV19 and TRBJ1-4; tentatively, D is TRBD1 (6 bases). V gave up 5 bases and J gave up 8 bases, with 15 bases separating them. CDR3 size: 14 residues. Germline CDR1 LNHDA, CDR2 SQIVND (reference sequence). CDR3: CASSSGVKEEKLFF. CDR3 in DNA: TGTGCCAGTAGTTCAGGGGTAAAAGAGGAAAAACTGTTTTTT.

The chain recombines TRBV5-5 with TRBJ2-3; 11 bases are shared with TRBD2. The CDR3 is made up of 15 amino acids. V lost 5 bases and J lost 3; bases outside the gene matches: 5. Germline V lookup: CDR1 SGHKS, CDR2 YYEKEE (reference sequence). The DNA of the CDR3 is TGTGCCAGCAGACTAGCGGGAGTGGGGACAGATACGCAGTATTTT. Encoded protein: CASRLAGVGTDTQYF.